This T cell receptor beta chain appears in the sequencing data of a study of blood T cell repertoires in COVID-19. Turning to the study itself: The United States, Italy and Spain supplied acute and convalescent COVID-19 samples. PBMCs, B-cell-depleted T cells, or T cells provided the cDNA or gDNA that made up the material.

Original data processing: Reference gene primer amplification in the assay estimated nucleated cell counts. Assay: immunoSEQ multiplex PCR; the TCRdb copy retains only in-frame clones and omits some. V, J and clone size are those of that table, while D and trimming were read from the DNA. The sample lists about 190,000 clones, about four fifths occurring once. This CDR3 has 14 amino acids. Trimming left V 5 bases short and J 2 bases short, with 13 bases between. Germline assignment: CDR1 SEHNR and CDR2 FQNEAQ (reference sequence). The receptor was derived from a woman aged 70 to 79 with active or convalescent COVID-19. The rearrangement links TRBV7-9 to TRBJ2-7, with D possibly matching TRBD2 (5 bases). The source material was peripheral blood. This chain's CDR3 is CASSPEEVAYEQYF. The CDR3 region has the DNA TGTGCCAGCAGCCCGGAGGAGGTCGCCTACGAGCAGTACTTC. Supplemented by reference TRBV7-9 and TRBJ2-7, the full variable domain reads DTGVSQNPRHKITKRGQNVTFRCDPISEHNRLYWYRQTLGQGPEFLTYFQNEAQLEKSRLLSDRFSAERPKGSFSTLEIQRTEQGDSAMYLCASSPEEVAYEQYFGPGTRLTVT.